The clone carrying this T cell receptor (beta chain) was seen more than once but under ten times. Germline V gives CDR1 MNHEY, CDR2 SMNVEV (reference sequence). This CDR3 region has 14 residues. V shed 6 bases, J shed 4 bases, and the junction held 5 bases outside the gene matches. This record belongs to a study of blood T cells in healthy people across ages. A minimum of 5 micrograms of total RNA was extracted per sample. Together with a sample-barcoded 5' primer, a J-beta primer mix was included in a second PCR lasting roughly 6 to 12 cycles. TCRdb re-analysed the 5' RACE reads in MiXCR, keeping a single row per CDR3 protein. Of some 1.5 million distinct CDR3 sequences listed, over 25% are singletons.

The genes are TRBV27 and TRBJ2-1; 8 nucleotides line up with TRBD2. The material sequenced was blood. The sequence was obtained from a woman in her thirties in good health. The CDR3 nucleotides are TGTGCCAGCAGGCCGACTAGCGCATACAATGAGCAGTTCTTC. Translation: CASRPTSAYNEQFF.